The TCR beta chain described here comes from a study of T-cell memory formation after mild COVID-19. Study-level findings and limits: Clones that contracted from day 15 to 85 had balanced CD4/CD8; later expanders were CD4+ biased. Most CD4+ clones that shrank were in CM and EM, while CD8+ ones turned up in EMRA.

A single record per CDR3 protein comes from TCRdb applying MiXCR to the 5' RACE reads. The sample holds under 450,000 distinct CDR3 sequences, about an eighth seen once. This clonotype has just a few counts. The antigen remains undetermined. Per germline, CDR1 LGHNA and CDR2 YSLEER. Trimming cost V 0 bases and J 7 bases, with 15 bases left between them. The CDR3 has 16 residues. The rearrangement joins TRBV4-3 to TRBJ2-2; D unresolved. The sequenced sample was PBMCs or a T cell subset sorted from them (not recorded which). The sequence was collected from a man between 18 and 29 years old who had mild COVID-19 (a few samples of this study predate the infection). Cell type and time point are not known. The CDR3 nucleotides are TGCGCCAGCAGCCAAGATAAGAGACTTAACTACGGGGAGCTGTTTTTT. Translated: CASSQDKRLNYGELFF.